The 12 T cell receptor beta chains given below trace back to one sample, sequenced in a study of T cells expressing NK-cell markers (dated by TCRdb to 2018 to 2020). Library construction relied on 5' RACE. The sample was run on an Illumina HiSeq 2000. Through TCRdb reprocessing, the reads give one entry per CDR3 protein sequence; DNA is omitted. The table held for this sample gives over 100,000 distinct CDR3 sequences. In total, the top ten clones hold approximately 18% of the sample. Sequencing was done on a sample of blood T cells: a sorted CD56 or NKG2C T cell subset, CD4+ or CD8+ T cells, or bulk PBMC T cells (not recorded which). All receptors derive from a woman aged 18-70 years in good health.

The chain is built from TRBV6-1 and TRBJ2-1. The CDR3 extends over 14 amino acids. Germline assignment: CDR1 MNHNS and CDR2 SASEGT. The CDR3 is CASSKGVSYNEQFF.

The gene calls are TRBV4-3 and TRBJ2-7. The CDR3 loop spans 15 amino acids. Germline values: CDR1 LGHNA, CDR2 YSLEER. The chain's CDR3 is CASSQDFGKSYEQYF.

V is TRBV6-2 or TRBV6-3 and J is TRBJ1-2. The CDR3 covers 14 residues. The germline CDR1 and CDR2 sequences are MNHEY and SVGEGT. The chain's CDR3 is CASSYFGENYGYTF.

The CDR3 is CSVVGLAGKGTDTQYF. The chain recombines TRBV29-1 with TRBJ2-3; TCRdb proposes TRBD2, but this gene call is untestable without DNA. Looked up from germline, CDR1 is SQVTM and CDR2 is ANQGSEA. The CDR3 loop spans 16 amino acids.

The rearrangement uses TRBV7-9 and TRBJ2-1; without DNA, the TCRdb call of TRBD2 cannot be checked. CDR1 is SEHNR, CDR2 FQNEAQ, per germline (reference sequence). This CDR3 has 15 amino acids. The CDR3 spells CASSEGLTGYNEQFF.

The chain couples TRBV7-9 to TRBJ2-1; TCRdb designates TRBD2, a call that cannot be tested without DNA. Germline values: CDR1 SEHNR, CDR2 FQNEAQ (reference sequence). The CDR3 is made up of 16 amino acids. CDR3 residues: CASSLESSGRFYEQFF.

V gene TRBV7-9 combines with J gene TRBJ2-7; TCRdb designates TRBD1, a call that cannot be tested without DNA. The CDR3 covers 15 residues. Germline V gene sequence: CDR1 SEHNR, CDR2 FQNEAQ (reference sequence). The CDR3 sequence: CASNGVPGPSYEQYF.

This chain links TRBV12-3 or TRBV12-4 with TRBJ2-7. The CDR3 consists of 14 residues. CDR3 loop: CASRIAGGPNEQYF.

The CDR3 region is CASSRTGPVEAVAEPNTGELFF. The chain is built from TRBV21-1 and TRBJ2-2; TCRdb's D call, TRBD1, is unchecked because there is no DNA. TRBV21-1 is designated a pseudogene. The CDR3 has 22 residues.

The chain uses TRBV5-5 and TRBJ2-7; TCRdb calls TRBD1, which cannot be checked without DNA. The V gene's germline CDR1 is SGHKS and CDR2 YYEKEE (reference sequence). The CDR3 covers 13 residues. The CDR3 reads CASSFTGSTEQYF.

The chain has TRBV12-3 or TRBV12-4 and TRBJ2-1; TCRdb returns TRBD2, unconfirmable since there is no DNA. The CDR3 is made up of 14 amino acids. The chain's CDR3 is CASRSTSGSGEQFF.

The chain has TRBV6-1 and TRBJ2-1. The CDR3 contains 15 residues. Germline values: CDR1 MNHNS, CDR2 SASEGT. The CDR3 loop is CASSLSGRPYNEQFF.